This passage covers 27 T cell receptor beta chains from one sample sequenced in a study of blood T cells in healthy people across ages. Through a sample-barcoded 5' primer and a J-beta primer mix, a second PCR was run for 7 to 11 cycles. TCRdb fed the 5' RACE reads into MiXCR, producing one record per CDR3 protein. This table has 650,000 to 800,000 distinct CDR3 sequences, more than 40% appearing once. Source material: blood. These receptors were obtained from a man in his sixties in good health.

This chain's CDR3 is CASNPGAGNNEQYF. In DNA, the CDR3 is TGTGCCAGCAACCCAGGGGCAGGAAACAATGAGCAGTACTTC. V usage is TRBV11-2 and J usage is TRBJ2-5, with D possibly TRBD1 on 6 matching bases. Trimming removed 7 bases at V and 11 bases at J, with 23 bases between. The V gene's germline CDR1 is SGHAT and CDR2 FQNNGV. CDR3 length: 14 amino acids.

The sample holds a few counts of this clonotype. The chain employs TRBV11-2 and TRBJ2-7; D is possibly TRBD1 (5 bases). The ends were cut back, 5 bases at V and 8 bases at J, with 13 bases in the middle. The CDR3 contains 12 residues. Germline V gene data show CDR1 as SGHAT and CDR2 as FQNNGV. The CDR3 is CASSKTVPKQYF. Written as DNA, the CDR3 is TGTGCCAGCAGCAAGACAGTCCCGAAGCAGTACTTC. The variable domain in full, with the rest retrieved from reference TRBV11-2 and TRBJ2-7, is EAGVAQSPRYKIIEKRQSVAFWCNPISGHATLYWYQQILGQGPKLLIQFQNNGVVDDSQLPKDRFSAERLKGVDSTLKIQPAKLEDSAVYLCASSKTVPKQYFGPGTRLTVT.

The CDR3 region is CASSLTGARAIQYF. The CDR3 bases are TGTGCCAGCAGCCTCACAGGGGCGCGGGCCATTCAGTACTTC. The chain recombines TRBV7-2 with TRBJ2-7; 7 bases align to TRBD1. The closer fit of TRBJ2-4 to the DNA end suggests the J call may be wrong. The CDR3 contains 14 residues. Germline V lookup: CDR1 SGHTA, CDR2 FQGNSA.

V and J are TRBV12-5 and TRBJ1-6; D unresolved. The CDR3 loop spans 15 amino acids. The germline gives CDR1 LGHNT, CDR2 FRNRAP. Trimming shortened V by 1 base and J by 8 bases, and 12 bases separated the two germline ends. The CDR3 reads CASGLEPSGDSPLHF. The CDR3 nucleotides read TGTGCTAGTGGTTTGGAGCCAAGTGGGGATTCACCCCTCCACTTT.

This clonotype was detected only a few times. The V and J genes are TRBV27 and TRBJ2-1; tentatively, D is TRBD2 (5 bases). The CDR3 runs 15 residues. Trimming took off 7 bases at V and 6 bases at J, with 19 bases between the two ends. CDR1 is MNHEY and CDR2 is SMNVEV in the germline V gene (reference sequence). The CDR3 DNA reads as TGTGCCAGCACCTCCCGACGGGTTGGGAGCAATGAGCAGTTCTTC. This codes for CASTSRRVGSNEQFF.

The chain couples TRBV9 to TRBJ2-7; TRBD1 might be the D (5 bases). The germline gives CDR1 SGDLS, CDR2 YYNGEE. V lost 4 bases and J 5 bases, leaving 22 bases between the germline ends. The length of the CDR3 is 16 residues. The CDR3 coding sequence is TGTGCCAGCAGCCCCTCTTCCCAGGGTATATCCCACGAGCAGTACTTC. This encodes CASSPSSQGISHEQYF.

The chain uses TRBV10-3 and TRBJ2-7, with D hard to call. The germline gives CDR1 ENHRY, CDR2 SYGVKD. This CDR3 contains 13 residues. V lost 6 bases to trimming and J lost 0 bases, with 9 bases between them. The CDR3 sequence: CAIRQLSSYEQYF. CDR3 bases: TGTGCCATCAGACAGTTAAGCTCCTACGAGCAGTACTTC.

The rearrangement links TRBV20-1 to TRBJ1-4, with D maybe TRBD1 (6 bases). With 2 bases removed from V and 7 bases from J, the gap between germline ends came to 14 bases. The CDR3 loop spans 14 amino acids. Germline CDR1 DFQATT, CDR2 SNEGSKA (reference sequence). The CDR3 loop reads CSARQARGSEKLFF. DNA for the CDR3: TGCAGTGCTAGACAGGCCAGGGGAAGTGAAAAACTGTTTTTT.

In its sample, this clonotype was seen a few times. The V gene is TRBV20-1, the J gene TRBJ2-7; D remains unclear. Germline V gene lookup returns CDR1 DFQATT and CDR2 SNEGSKA (reference sequence). The V and J ends lost 0 bases and 1 base respectively, with 10 bases between them. CDR3 length equals 14 residues. DNA of the CDR3: TGCAGTGCTAGAGATCCAAGCCGTTCCTACGAGCAGTACTTC. Residues: CSARDPSRSYEQYF.

This clonotype was found many times. The chain has TRBV7-2 and TRBJ2-6; D gene uncertain. This CDR3 has 16 amino acids. V was pared by 5 bases and J by 0 bases, with 11 bases between. The germline V gene has CDR1 SGHTA and CDR2 FQGNSA. The CDR3 loop is CASSPTPVSGANVLTF. CDR3 bases: TGTGCCAGCAGCCCAACACCCGTCTCTGGGGCCAACGTCCTGACTTTC.

The sample holds a few counts of this clonotype. The V and J genes are TRBV5-5 and TRBJ2-5; a possible D gene is TRBD1 (8 bases). The CDR3 extends over 20 amino acids. Between the trimmed V and J ends, which lost 0 bases and 1 base, there was a span of 25 bases. Germline assignment: CDR1 SGHKS and CDR2 YYEKEE (reference sequence). CDR3 sequence reads: CASSLVDRALGRGVQETQYF. CDR3 in DNA: TGTGCCAGCAGCTTGGTGGACAGGGCTTTAGGACGGGGGGTCCAAGAGACCCAGTACTTC.

This clonotype was seen more than once but under ten times. This sequence joins TRBV7-6 and TRBJ2-1, with TRBD1 as a possible D gene (6 bases). CDR1 is SGHVS, CDR2 FNYEAQ, per germline. V lost 1 base and J lost 6, with 13 bases in between. The CDR3 loop spans 15 amino acids. CDR3 protein: CASSLGPGDGNEQFF. DNA of the CDR3: TGTGCCAGCAGCTTAGGGCCAGGGGATGGCAATGAGCAGTTCTTC.

This chain joins TRBV7-2 and TRBJ2-5; TRBD1 matches at 9 bases. V trimming: 5 bases; J trimming: 2 bases; junction bases outside the gene matches: 9. Germline CDR1 SGHTA, CDR2 FQGNSA. CDR3 length equals 16 residues. The CDR3 bases are TGTGCCAGCAGCAACAGGGGGCTAGAGCTACAAGAGACCCAGTACTTC. Residues: CASSNRGLELQETQYF.

The chain joins TRBV20-1 to TRBJ1-1, with TRBD1 matching over 9 bases. The CDR3 has 14 residues. V dropped 3 bases and J dropped 0; count of bases not matched to a gene: 2. The germline V gene has CDR1 DFQATT and CDR2 SNEGSKA (reference sequence). CDR3 nucleotide sequence: TGCAGTGCTAGCAGGGACAGGGTGAACACTGAAGCTTTCTTT. Translated: CSASRDRVNTEAFF.

There are many counts of this clonotype. Sequence at one end of the junction differs from germline and may be a read error. The chain carries TRBV5-1 and TRBJ1-2, with 11 bases fitting TRBD1. The CDR3 consists of 13 residues. Germline V gene sequence: CDR1 SGHRS, CDR2 YFSETQ. Written as DNA, the CDR3 is TGTGCCAGCAGCTGGGGACAGGGGGATGGCTACACCTTC. This sequence encodes CASSWGQGDGYTF.

This clonotype was observed a few times. The chain is built from TRBV29-1 and TRBJ2-7, with D perhaps matching TRBD1 (6 bases). This CDR3 spans 14 amino acids. Trimming shortened V by 6 bases and J by 2 bases, and 17 bases separated the two germline ends. The germline CDR1 and CDR2 sequences are SQVTM and ANQGSEA. CDR3 in DNA: TGCAGCGTCGCGAAGGGGACACTAACCTACGAGCAGTACTTC. Its translation: CSVAKGTLTYEQYF.

The chain joins TRBV19 to TRBJ2-3; D may correspond to TRBD1 or TRBD2 (5 bases each). The CDR3 has 13 residues. V lost 9 bases and J lost 0, with 10 bases in between. Germline V gives CDR1 LNHDA, CDR2 SQIVND (reference sequence). The CDR3 sequence is CASEGFSTDTQYF. The CDR3, as DNA: TGTGCCAGCGAGGGGTTCAGCACAGATACGCAGTATTTT.

The V gene is TRBV20-1, the J gene TRBJ1-1; D is perhaps TRBD1 (6 bases). V dropped 0 bases and J dropped 1 base, with 9 bases sitting between them. The CDR3 spans 14 residues. CDR1 and CDR2 (germline): DFQATT, SNEGSKA (reference sequence). The CDR3 loop is CSARDGQKNTEAFF. The CDR3 DNA reads as TGCAGTGCTAGAGATGGACAGAAGAACACTGAAGCTTTCTTT.

The chain couples TRBV20-1 to TRBJ2-1, with D perhaps TRBD2 (6 bases). This CDR3 is 14 amino acids long. V was cut by 3 bases and J by 7 bases, with 16 bases left in between. Germline V gene sequence: CDR1 DFQATT, CDR2 SNEGSKA (reference sequence). The DNA of the CDR3 is TGCAGTGCTAGTACGGGGGTGGTGTGGAATGAGCAGTTCTTC. Protein: CSASTGVVWNEQFF.

This clonotype has only a few counts. The genes are TRBV4-3 and TRBJ2-1, with 11 positions matching TRBD2. Unmatched junction bases numbered 9, after V lost 1 base and J lost 4 bases. The CDR3 totals 18 residues. Germline values: CDR1 LGHNA, CDR2 YSLEER. The CDR3 sequence: CASSQALLAGEYYNEQFF. The CDR3 DNA is TGCGCCAGCAGCCAAGCCCTACTAGCGGGGGAATATTACAATGAGCAGTTCTTC.

The chain couples TRBV4-1 to TRBJ2-7; TRBD1 matches 7 bases. Germline CDR1 is MGHRA and CDR2 is YSYEKL. The V and J ends lost 8 bases and 10 bases, in that order; junction bases with no gene match: 14. The CDR3 is 13 amino acids. DNA for the CDR3: TGCGCCAGCGGGGGACAGCCACAAGGTACCCAGTACTTC. Protein: CASGGQPQGTQYF.

Concerning this clonotype itself: A much larger clone lies one base from this, so it may be a read error. The chain links TRBV4-3 to TRBJ1-1; weak D call: TRBD1 (5 bases). This CDR3 region has 15 residues. The germline gives CDR1 LGHNA, CDR2 YSLEER. With 4 bases removed from V and 0 bases from J, the gap between germline ends came to 12 bases. In DNA form, the CDR3 reads TGCGCCAGCAGCCCGACAGTGTTCTTGAACACTGAAGCTTTCTTT. Protein sequence: CASSPTVFLNTEAFF.

The V call is TRBV2, the J call TRBJ1-4; 9 positions agree with TRBD1. The V and J ends lost 9 bases and 8 bases, in that order; junction bases with no gene match: 7. The germline gives CDR1 SNHLY, CDR2 FYNNEI. The CDR3 is made up of 13 amino acids. The CDR3 region is CASTGQGYEKLFF. The CDR3, as DNA: TGTGCCAGTACGGGACAGGGTTACGAAAAACTGTTTTTT.

The rearrangement joins TRBV20-1 to TRBJ1-2; the match to TRBD1 covers 8 bases. The CDR3 is made up of 16 amino acids. V gave up 5 bases and J gave up 7 bases; unmatched junction bases: 18. Germline loops: CDR1 DFQATT, CDR2 SNEGSKA (reference sequence). Written as DNA, the CDR3 is TGCAGTGCTCTTGACCCTCGGACAGGGCGGCTTAGTGGCTACACCTTC. This gives the protein CSALDPRTGRLSGYTF.

The J gene is TRBJ1-5, the V gene TRBV4-1; D possibly corresponds to TRBD1 (5 bases). The V end was cut by 0 bases, the J end by 7 bases, with 16 bases between. The germline V gene has CDR1 MGHRA and CDR2 YSYEKL. This CDR3 spans 16 amino acids. The CDR3 reads CASSQEVSGMLQPQHF. The CDR3 DNA is TGCGCCAGCAGCCAAGAAGTTTCAGGGATGTTACAGCCCCAGCATTTT.

This chain connects TRBV7-2 to TRBJ2-5, with a possible D match to TRBD2 (6 bases). Germline lookup yields CDR1 SGHTA and CDR2 FQGNSA. The CDR3 is made up of 14 amino acids. Deletions cut 2 bases from V and 11 bases from J, with 18 bases between. CDR3 protein: CASSLFAPSGEQYF. CDR3 sequence (DNA): TGTGCCAGCAGCTTATTTGCGCCTTCGGGGGAGCAGTACTTC.

This rearrangement joins TRBV7-2 to TRBJ2-7, with D uncertain. Germline CDR1 SGHTA, CDR2 FQGNSA. V was cut by 6 bases and J by 0 bases, with 18 bases left in between. CDR3 size: 16 residues. CDR3 in DNA: TGTGCCAGCAGGCCTTCCCTTAGGAGCAGCTCCTACGAGCAGTACTTC. Amino acids: CASRPSLRSSSYEQYF.